This T cell receptor (beta chain) was recovered during a study of cytomegalovirus exposure and HLA in healthy donors. The CDR3 runs to 15 residues. Germline V lookup: CDR1 MNHEY, CDR2 SVGAGI. Unmatched junction bases numbered 6, after V lost 6 bases and J lost 4 bases. As for this clone: Its antigen is still unknown.

Findings of the study overall: Accurate prediction of HLA-A and HLA-B alleles (for most subjects) was reportedly achieved from TCR beta sequences. In an earlier analysis, in roughly 580 donors, most V segments appeared productive either ~90% or ~30% of the time.

The primer mix had 60 Vbeta and 13 Jbeta primers. Data came from immunoSEQ multiplex PCR; TCRdb stores just in-frame clones and leaves some out. The sample contains around 160,000 clones, approximately 80% of which appear only once. The chain combines TRBV6-5 with TRBJ2-2; 9 bases line up with TRBD1. The specimen was PBMCs. The source is a male donor in good health and CMV-seronegative. Here the CDR3 reads CASSNTGGGTGELFF. As DNA, the CDR3 is TGTGCCAGCAGCAATACAGGGGGCGGCACCGGGGAGCTGTTTTTT.